This T cell receptor (beta chain) was identified in a study of blood T cell repertoires in COVID-19. Study as a whole: In each case, the material was cDNA or gDNA derived from T cells, B-cell-depleted T cells, or PBMCs.

Source study methods: Using reference gene primer amplification, nucleated cell counts were estimated. The assay was immunoSEQ multiplex PCR, and TCRdb's table has in-frame clones only and misses some. V, J and clone size were drawn from that table, and D and trimming were deduced from the DNA. The table records hundreds of thousands of clones, 80% to 85% of them present only once. Germline V gene sequence: CDR1 SQVTM, CDR2 ANQGSEA. The CDR3 loop spans 13 amino acids. V lost 7 bases and J lost 4, with 16 bases in between. The chain links TRBV29-1 to TRBJ1-1; D might be TRBD1 (5 bases). Sequencing input: peripheral blood. This clonotype was obtained from a man aged 40-50 years with acute or convalescent COVID-19. The CDR3 bases are TGCAGCGACTCCCAAGGGGCTGGCACTGAAGCTTTCTTT. Translation gives CSDSQGAGTEAFF.